This record concerns one T cell receptor (beta chain) sequence. No cognate antigen has been identified for it. No base quality values were provided; no much bigger clone lies one nucleotide off. Each donor gave one peripheral blood draw, averaging approximately 0.12 L, which was collected into heparinised tubes. Naive, central memory, regulatory and stem cell-like memory CD4+ T cells were sorted on a BD FACSAria II using a panel including CD45RO, CCR7, CD25, CD127, CD95 and CD27. All sorted populations exceeded 95% purity. PBMCs were isolated immediately by Lymphoprep density gradient centrifugation and stained directly without culture. To minimize batch effects, samples were stained and sorted in pairs, one healthy donor with one patient per experiment. This sample was included in a study of beta chain features in type 1 diabetes (dated by TCRdb to 2016 to 2019). Notes on the research overall: Patients and healthy donors did not differ in mean age, gender distribution, total cell number or subset yield. The study compared TCRB repertoires of sorted circulating CD4+ T cell subsets between recently diagnosed type 1 diabetes patients and matched healthy donors. A total of some 100,000,000 sorted cells were examined across all samples, and a strong correlation was observed between cell number per subset and RNA yield. Regulatory and stem cell-like memory subsets were obtained from only 8 patients and roughly eight healthy donors, while naive and central memory subsets were obtained from all 28 donors. What the work shows at the level of the full study, not this receptor alone: Because cDNA was sequenced instead of genomic DNA, highly expressing activated cells could be over-represented, though the groups showed no difference in activation or CD3 levels. Naive, central memory and regulatory TCRB repertoires appeared to be more alike among patients than among healthy donors. Shorter templates might be favored by PCR, yet because patient and control samples were amplified and corrected together, any such skew would affect both groups equally. At VDJ recombination sites, type 1 diabetes patients had fewer insertions and more deleted nucleotides, which implies abnormalities in thymic rearrangement. HLA sub-analyses involved small numbers of individuals, so any influence of HLA type on TCRB rearrangement remained unresolved. A moderate but significant shortening of TCRB CDR3 length was observed in type 1 diabetes patients in all four CD4+ subsets.

The High Capacity cDNA Reverse Transcription Kit was used to reverse transcribe all of the isolated RNA, meaning that expressed TCRB transcripts were what got sequenced. Deep immunoSEQ sequencing was performed on naive, central memory and regulatory T cell samples, with an average of around 3.5 million total reads per sample. Sorted cells were lysed in RLT buffer, and RNA was extracted using DNase-treated RNeasy Micro or Mini kits according to cell number. To prevent cross-contamination, every cell subset was processed on its own, while patient and healthy donor samples were processed together. TCRB sequences were amplified from cDNA with the immunoSEQ multiplex PCR, producing 87-bp fragments spanning the CDR3 region. Sequencing of the amplicons was performed on the Illumina HiSeq platform. Under the source paper's analysis protocol: Synthetic template baselines were used to correct PCR bias computationally, reads within Hamming distance 2 were collapsed, and singletons that could not be merged were discarded. Reads were aligned to IMGT to assign V, D and J genes, CDR3 length, and insertions or deletions at six rearrangement sites. Within each subset, clonotype counts were normalized to sorted cell number, and only after that were true diversity and Gini coefficients computed with the tcR R package. The overlap coefficient, calculated on TCRB nucleotide sequences, was used to measure repertoire sharing. Out-of-frame TCRB sequences from naive cells were analyzed as a proxy for the pre-selection repertoire. TCRdb limited this immuneACCESS table to in-frame rearrangements with V and J called. A share of clones is missing; checked studies link under half to unresolved V genes, and the rest is unexplained. The DNA gave D and trimming, while V, J and clone size come from that table. This sample is represented by more than 250,000 clones; roughly 13% of them were singletons. The ten most abundant clones make up 0.017% of the sample.

After removal of 0 bases from V and 11 bases from J, the junction retains 7 bases not matched to a gene. There are 14 amino acids in the CDR3, from cysteine to phenylalanine inclusive. The DNA shown is the 42-base CDR3, in frame from base 1. Based on the germline V gene (reference sequence), the CDR1 and CDR2 sequences are SEHNR and FQNEAQ. The sequence links TRBV7-9 to TRBJ2-3, and TRBD2 matches 8 of the central bases. The source of this sequence is a man aged 25-40 years with type 1 diabetes. Sequencing was done on a sample of naive CD4+ T cells from blood. Reading the label with the study, this specimen's cell subset or site is: true naive CD4+ T cells. CDR3 reads: CASSLARIAGRQYF. The DNA is as follows: TGTGCCAGCAGCTTAGCGCGCATAGCGGGGCGGCAGTATTTT.